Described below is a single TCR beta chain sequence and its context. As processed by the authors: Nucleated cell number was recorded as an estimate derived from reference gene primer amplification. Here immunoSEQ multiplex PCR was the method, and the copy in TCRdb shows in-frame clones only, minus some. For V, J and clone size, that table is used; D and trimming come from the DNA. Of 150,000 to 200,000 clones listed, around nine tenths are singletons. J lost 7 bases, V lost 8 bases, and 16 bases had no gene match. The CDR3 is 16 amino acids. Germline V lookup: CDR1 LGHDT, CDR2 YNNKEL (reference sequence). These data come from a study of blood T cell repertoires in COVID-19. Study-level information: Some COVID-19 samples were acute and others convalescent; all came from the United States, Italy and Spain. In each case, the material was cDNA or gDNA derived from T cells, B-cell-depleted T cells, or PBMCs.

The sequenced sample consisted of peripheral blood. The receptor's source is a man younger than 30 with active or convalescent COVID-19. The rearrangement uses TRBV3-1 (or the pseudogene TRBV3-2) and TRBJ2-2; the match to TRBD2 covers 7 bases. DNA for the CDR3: TGTGCCAGCTCAAGCGGGACGGTCTTGCATGGCGGGGAGCTGTTTTTT. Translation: CASSSGTVLHGGELFF.